The 22 T cell receptor beta chains reported below all come from one sample, sequenced in a study of radiotherapy plus CTLA-4 blockade in lung cancer. The method was immunoSEQ multiplex PCR; TCRdb's version includes in-frame clones alone and lacks a portion of them. The profile shows around 55,000 clones, roughly 79% of them singletons. The sequences come from peripheral blood, collected from a patient treated with radiotherapy plus ipilimumab. The source is a human donor with non-small cell lung cancer whose response to radiotherapy plus ipilimumab could not be evaluated.

The chain uses TRBV25-1 and TRBJ2-2; 13 positions agree with TRBD2. Trimming at V came to 8 bases and at J to 8 bases, leaving 2 bases not matched to a gene. Germline lookup yields CDR1 MGHDK and CDR2 SYGVNS. This CDR3 is 13 amino acids long. This chain's CDR3 is CASGLAGVGELFF. The CDR3 bases are TGTGCCAGCGGACTAGCGGGAGTGGGGGAGCTGTTTTTT.

The chain uses TRBV7-8 and TRBJ1-1; D uncertain. V dropped 8 bases and J dropped 4 bases, with 8 bases sitting between them. CDR3 length: 11 amino acids. Germline CDR1 is SGHVS and CDR2 is FQNEAQ. CDR3 protein: CASAPGTEAFF. DNA for the CDR3: TGTGCCAGCGCCCCAGGCACTGAAGCTTTCTTT.

This clone was observed a single time. The chain uses TRBV10-3 and TRBJ2-1, with 7 positions matching TRBD2. The junction had 11 bases not matched to a gene; V was cut back by 0 bases and J by 6 bases. CDR1 ENHRY and CDR2 SYGVKD come from the germline V gene. The CDR3 runs 17 residues. Here the CDR3 reads CAISESGGTRYINEQFF. In DNA, the CDR3 is TGTGCCATCAGTGAGTCCGGGGGGACTCGGTACATCAATGAGCAGTTCTTC.

This chain links TRBV1 with TRBJ2-1; TRBD2, the table's D call, lacks a check against the DNA. TRBV1 is recorded as a pseudogene. The CDR3 runs to 17 residues. The CDR3 DNA sequence: TGCACCAGCAGCAGCTTTTATCTTGCTGAATCCTACAATGAGCAGTTCTTC. It translates to CTSSSFYLAESYNEQFF.

V and J are TRBV25-1 and TRBJ2-1; the match to TRBD2 covers 14 bases. The germline V gene encodes CDR1 MGHDK and CDR2 SYGVNS. The CDR3 contains 16 residues. The trim removed 2 bases at V and 6 bases at J, leaving 3 bases unmatched. CDR3 nucleotide sequence: TGTGCCAGCAGTGAACTCGGGACTAGCGGGGGCAATGAGCAGTTCTTC. Its protein product is CASSELGTSGGNEQFF.

A single count supports this clone. The chain employs TRBV7-6 and TRBJ2-2, with D tentatively TRBD2 (5 bases). CDR3 size: 15 residues. Trimming left V 1 base short and J 4 bases short, with 10 bases between. Germline-derived CDR1 and CDR2 are SGHVS and FNYEAQ. The CDR3 loop reads CASSLGRAGTGELFF. For the CDR3, the DNA is TGTGCCAGCAGCTTAGGGCGGGCTGGCACCGGGGAGCTGTTTTTT.

The rearrangement joins TRBV10-1 to TRBJ2-7, with a possible D match to TRBD1 (6 bases). Per the germline V gene, CDR1 is WNHNN and CDR2 is SYGVQD (reference sequence). This CDR3 has 13 residues. V was pared by 6 bases and J by 2 bases, with 11 bases between. As DNA, the CDR3 is TGCGCCAGCAGCAAGGGGGACACCTACGAGCAGTACTTC. Translating gives CASSKGDTYEQYF.

The chain carries TRBV30 and TRBJ2-7, with 7 bases aligning to TRBD2. Germline V lookup: CDR1 GTSNPN, CDR2 SVGIG (reference sequence). This CDR3 contains 13 residues. V was pared by 3 bases and J by 7 bases, with 9 bases of the junction left unmatched. This CDR3 reads CAWRAGEVGEQYF. CDR3 coding DNA: TGTGCCTGGAGGGCGGGGGAGGTCGGAGAGCAGTACTTC.

The count of this clone is one. The CDR3 DNA follows: TGTGCCAGCAGCTTACTAGCGGGAGGGCTAGAGCAGTACTTC. Translated: CASSLLAGGLEQYF. The chain joins TRBV11-2 to TRBJ2-7; TRBD2 aligns across 12 bases. This CDR3 has 14 amino acids. The V gene's germline CDR1 is SGHAT and CDR2 FQNNGV. V trimming: 2 bases; J trimming: 7 bases; junction bases outside the gene matches: 3.

V and J are TRBV29-1 and TRBJ1-4, with 11 bases aligning to TRBD1. This CDR3 spans 16 amino acids. Unmatched junction bases numbered 12, after V lost 7 bases and J lost 5 bases. Per germline, CDR1 SQVTM and CDR2 ANQGSEA. The CDR3 region has the DNA TGCAGCGCCACGGGACAGGGGGTCTCGAAGAATGAAAAACTGTTTTTT. It codes for CSATGQGVSKNEKLFF.

The chain combines TRBV30 with TRBJ2-7; 12 bases align to TRBD1. The CDR3 extends over 14 amino acids. Per germline, CDR1 GTSNPN and CDR2 SVGIG (reference sequence). V was clipped by 1 base and J by 5 bases; unmatched bases: 3. CDR3 amino acids: CAWSAGQGANEQYF. The DNA for the CDR3 is TGTGCCTGGAGTGCGGGACAGGGGGCGAACGAGCAGTACTTC.

This chain connects TRBV5-1 to TRBJ2-1; 7 nucleotides line up with TRBD2. CDR3 size: 14 residues. V was clipped by 2 bases and J by 6 bases; unmatched bases: 5. Germline values: CDR1 SGHRS, CDR2 YFSETQ. DNA of the CDR3: TGCGCCAGCAGCTTCACTAGCGCCGCCAATGAGCAGTTCTTC. This codes for CASSFTSAANEQFF.

This chain uses TRBV5-4 with TRBJ2-7; 10 nucleotides match TRBD1. Per the germline V gene, CDR1 is SGHNT and CDR2 is YYREEE (reference sequence). This CDR3 has 14 residues. After removal of 6 bases from V and 2 bases from J, the junction contained 5 bases not matched to a gene. The CDR3: CASTSGTGAYEQYF. DNA for the CDR3: TGTGCCAGCACCTCCGGGACAGGGGCCTACGAGCAGTACTTC.

CDR3 in amino acids: CASSLDGSGGLYNEQFF. The CDR3 region has the DNA TGTGCCAGCAGCTTAGATGGTAGCGGGGGCCTCTACAATGAGCAGTTCTTC. The chain links TRBV11-2 to TRBJ2-1; 9 bases match TRBD2. This CDR3 is 17 amino acids long. The germline V gene encodes CDR1 SGHAT and CDR2 FQNNGV. Trimming cost V 0 bases and J 3 bases; bases outside gene matches: 6.

V is TRBV10-3 and J is TRBJ1-2, with TRBD1 matching 7 bases. Germline V CDR1 and CDR2: ENHRY, SYGVKD. The CDR3 totals 14 residues. J lost 4 bases, V lost 7 bases, and 9 bases had no gene match. CDR3 sequence reads: CAITPDRAGYGYTF. CDR3 bases: TGTGCCATCACTCCCGACAGGGCCGGCTATGGCTACACCTTC.

A note on this clone: The junction does not match germline at one end; this may be a read error. The chain combines TRBV7-2 with TRBJ1-1; TRBD1 is a possible D gene (6 bases). The germline CDR1 and CDR2 sequences are SGHTA and FQGNSA. This CDR3 contains 13 residues. The CDR3 loop reads CASSFNPGGGASF. The CDR3 DNA sequence: TGTGCCAGCAGCTTTAATCCCGGGGGGGGCGCGTCCTTT.

Written as DNA, the CDR3 is TGTGCCAGCTCACCACCGACAGCTGCGGGGGGTGGCTACACCTTC. Amino acids: CASSPPTAAGGGYTF. J is TRBJ1-2 and V is TRBV18, with a tentative D call TRBD1 (5 bases). In germline, CDR1 is KGHSH, CDR2 LQKENI. Trimming removed 0 bases from V and 7 bases from J, with 15 bases in between. The CDR3 extends over 15 amino acids.

The rearrangement links TRBV9 to TRBJ1-4; a weak D match, TRBD1 (6 bases). Trimming pared 2 bases from V and 7 bases from J, leaving 15 bases between. Germline assignment: CDR1 SGDLS and CDR2 YYNGEE. The CDR3 length is 15 residues. The CDR3: CASSVGRGNGEKLFF. The CDR3 DNA is TGTGCCAGCAGCGTGGGGAGGGGGAATGGTGAAAAACTGTTTTTT.

The chain carries TRBV7-7 and TRBJ1-4; D is undetermined. From germline, CDR1 is SSHAT and CDR2 FNYEAQ (reference sequence). Trimming took off 5 bases at V and 0 bases at J, with 7 bases between the two ends. CDR3 length equals 14 residues. Here the CDR3 DNA reads TGTGCCAGCAGCACAGTTGCAACTAATGAAAAACTGTTTTTT. Translating it yields CASSTVATNEKLFF.

V and J are TRBV5-1 and TRBJ2-3; 13 bases match TRBD2. The CDR3 length is 17 residues. Germline V lookup: CDR1 SGHRS, CDR2 YFSETQ. The V segment lost 4 bases and the J segment 5 bases; nucleotides outside the gene matches: 10. The CDR3 loop reads CASSVPGLAGRGDTQYF. CDR3 DNA sequence: TGCGCCAGCAGCGTGCCGGGACTAGCGGGGAGGGGAGATACGCAGTATTTT.

This clone was found once. The V call is TRBV7-9, the J call TRBJ2-5; 7 nucleotides agree with TRBD2. This CDR3 contains 14 residues. CDR1 SEHNR and CDR2 FQNEAQ come from the germline V gene (reference sequence). J gave up 3 bases and V 1 base, and 2 bases lay outside the gene matches. CDR3 in amino acids: CASSLGLAEETQYF. Here the CDR3 DNA reads TGTGCCAGCAGCTTAGGGCTAGCGGAAGAGACCCAGTACTTC.

V is TRBV19 and J is TRBJ2-1; 8 nucleotides match TRBD2. J lost 9 bases, V lost 3 bases, and 13 bases had no gene match. The CDR3 length is 16 residues. The germline V gene encodes CDR1 LNHDA and CDR2 SQIVND (reference sequence). CDR3 sequence reads: CASSIWTSHRTGEQFF. In nucleotides, the CDR3 is TGTGCCAGTAGTATCTGGACTAGCCATAGGACCGGTGAGCAGTTCTTC.